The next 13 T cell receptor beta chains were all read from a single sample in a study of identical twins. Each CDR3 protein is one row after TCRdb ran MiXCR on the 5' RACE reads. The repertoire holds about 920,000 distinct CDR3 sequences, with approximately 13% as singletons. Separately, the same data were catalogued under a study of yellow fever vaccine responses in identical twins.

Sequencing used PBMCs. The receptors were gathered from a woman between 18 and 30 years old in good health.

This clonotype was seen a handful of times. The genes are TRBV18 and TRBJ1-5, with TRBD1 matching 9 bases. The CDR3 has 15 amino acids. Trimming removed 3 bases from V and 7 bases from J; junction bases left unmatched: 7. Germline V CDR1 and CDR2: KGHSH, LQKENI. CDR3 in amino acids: CASSPMTGGNQPQHF. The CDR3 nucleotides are TGTGCCAGCTCACCGATGACAGGGGGGAACCAGCCCCAGCATTTT.

The DNA for the CDR3 is TGTGCCAGTAGTGGACAGTTCTCCTACGAGCAGTACTTC. It encodes CASSGQFSYEQYF. The rearrangement uses TRBV19 and TRBJ2-7; the D gene is possibly TRBD1 (6 bases). Germline V gene sequence: CDR1 LNHDA, CDR2 SQIVND (reference sequence). Trimming left V 5 bases short and J 0 bases short, with 8 bases between. This CDR3 contains 13 residues.

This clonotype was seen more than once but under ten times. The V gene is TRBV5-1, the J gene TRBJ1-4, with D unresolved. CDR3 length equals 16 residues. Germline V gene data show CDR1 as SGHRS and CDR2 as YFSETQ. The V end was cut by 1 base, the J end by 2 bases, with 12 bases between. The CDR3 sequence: CASSLLPLRTNEKLFF. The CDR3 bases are TGCGCCAGCAGCTTGCTCCCCCTGAGGACTAATGAAAAACTGTTTTTT.

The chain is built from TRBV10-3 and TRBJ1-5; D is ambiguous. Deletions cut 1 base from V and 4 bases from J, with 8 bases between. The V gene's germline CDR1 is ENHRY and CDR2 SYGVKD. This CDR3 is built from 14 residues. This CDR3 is CAISELDTNQPQHF. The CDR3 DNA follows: TGTGCCATCAGTGAGTTAGACACGAATCAGCCCCAGCATTTT.

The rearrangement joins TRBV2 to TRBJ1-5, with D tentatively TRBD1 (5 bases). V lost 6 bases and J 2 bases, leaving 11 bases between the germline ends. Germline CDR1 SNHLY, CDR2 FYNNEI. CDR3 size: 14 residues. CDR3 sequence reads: CASRKGRGNQPQHF. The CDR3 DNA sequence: TGTGCCAGCAGAAAGGGGAGAGGCAATCAGCCCCAGCATTTT.

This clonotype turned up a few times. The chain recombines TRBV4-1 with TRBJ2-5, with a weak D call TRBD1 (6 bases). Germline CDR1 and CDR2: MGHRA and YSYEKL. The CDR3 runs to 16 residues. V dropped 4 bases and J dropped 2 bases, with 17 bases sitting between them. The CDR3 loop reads CASSPTWGTPQETQYF. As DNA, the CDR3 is TGCGCCAGCAGCCCAACCTGGGGGACACCACAAGAGACCCAGTACTTC.

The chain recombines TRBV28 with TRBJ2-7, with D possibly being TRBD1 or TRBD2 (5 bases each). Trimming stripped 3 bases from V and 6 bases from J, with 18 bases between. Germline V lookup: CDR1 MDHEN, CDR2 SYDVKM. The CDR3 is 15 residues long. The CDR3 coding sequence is TGTGCCAGCAGTTTCACCCGGGACCCTCGGCGCGAGCAGTACTTC. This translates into CASSFTRDPRREQYF.

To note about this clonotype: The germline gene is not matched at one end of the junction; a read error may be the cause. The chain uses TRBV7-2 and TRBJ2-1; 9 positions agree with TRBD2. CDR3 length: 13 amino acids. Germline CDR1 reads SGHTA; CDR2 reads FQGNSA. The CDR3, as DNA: TGTGCCAGCAGCTTGGTGCAAAGCGGGGGGCCCATGTTC. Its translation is CASSLVQSGGPMF.

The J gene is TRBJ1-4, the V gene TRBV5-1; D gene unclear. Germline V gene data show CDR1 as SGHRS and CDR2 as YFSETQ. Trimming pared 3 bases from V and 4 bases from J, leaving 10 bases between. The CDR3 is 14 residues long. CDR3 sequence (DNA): TGCGCCAGCAGCTCCGGCCGTCATAATGAAAAACTGTTTTTT. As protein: CASSSGRHNEKLFF.

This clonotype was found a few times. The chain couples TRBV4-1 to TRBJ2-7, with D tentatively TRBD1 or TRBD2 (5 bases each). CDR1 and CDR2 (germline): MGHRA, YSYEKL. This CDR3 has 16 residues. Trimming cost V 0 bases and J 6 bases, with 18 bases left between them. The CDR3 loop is CASSQEGRGMRGEQYF. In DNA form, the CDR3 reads TGCGCCAGCAGCCAAGAGGGCCGGGGAATGAGGGGCGAGCAGTACTTC.

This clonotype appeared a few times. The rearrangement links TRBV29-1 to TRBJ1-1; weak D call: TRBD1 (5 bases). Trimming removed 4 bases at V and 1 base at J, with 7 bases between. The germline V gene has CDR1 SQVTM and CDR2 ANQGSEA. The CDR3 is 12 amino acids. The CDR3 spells CSVAGQNTEAFF. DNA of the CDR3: TGCAGCGTTGCGGGGCAGAACACTGAAGCTTTCTTT.

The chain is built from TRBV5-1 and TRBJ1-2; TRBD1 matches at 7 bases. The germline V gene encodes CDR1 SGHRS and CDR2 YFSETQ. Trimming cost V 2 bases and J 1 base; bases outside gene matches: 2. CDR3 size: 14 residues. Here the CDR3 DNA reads TGCGCCAGCAGCTTCGACAGGGATAACTATGGCTACACCTTC. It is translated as CASSFDRDNYGYTF.

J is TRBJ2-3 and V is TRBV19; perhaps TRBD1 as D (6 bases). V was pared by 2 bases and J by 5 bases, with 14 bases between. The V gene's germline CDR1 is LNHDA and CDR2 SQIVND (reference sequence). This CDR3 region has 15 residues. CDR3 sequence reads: CASSISTGSGDTQYF. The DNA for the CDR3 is TGTGCCAGTAGTATATCTACAGGGTCGGGAGATACGCAGTATTTT.